The 6 T cell receptor beta chains below all came from one sample that was sequenced in a study of cytomegalovirus exposure and HLA in healthy donors. PCR amplification relied on 60 Vbeta primers (plus 13 Jbeta primers). TCRdb's table, derived via immunoSEQ multiplex PCR, lists solely in-frame clones and lacks some. The sample holds about 90,000 clones, around 69% seen once. The sequenced material came from PBMCs. The receptor set was obtained from a man aged 25-40 years in good health and CMV-seronegative.

The chain joins TRBV11-3 to TRBJ2-7, with TRBD1 identical over 8 bases. CDR1 SGHNT and CDR2 YENEEA come from the germline V gene. V was pared by 5 bases and J by 3 bases, with 12 bases of the junction left unmatched. The CDR3 is 16 amino acids. The CDR3 DNA reads as TGTGCCAGCAGCCTAACCATCCTGACAGGGGACTACGAGCAGTACTTC. It specifies CASSLTILTGDYEQYF.

CDR3 protein: CASSLAGFDYGYTF. DNA for the CDR3: TGTGCCAGCAGCTTGGCAGGGTTCGACTATGGCTACACCTTC. The chain has TRBV7-9 and TRBJ1-2, with D possibly TRBD1 on 5 matching bases. The CDR3 is 14 amino acids. V was shortened by 3 bases and J by 3 bases, with 11 bases between the two germline ends. Germline V gives CDR1 SEHNR, CDR2 FQNEAQ (reference sequence). Using reference TRBV7-9 and TRBJ1-2 for the parts outside the CDR3, the full variable domain is DTGVSQNPRHKITKRGQNVTFRCDPISEHNRLYWYRQTLGQGPEFLTYFQNEAQLEKSRLLSDRFSAERPKGSFSTLEIQRTEQGDSAMYLCASSLAGFDYGYTFGSGTRLTVV.

This sequence joins TRBV11-2 and TRBJ1-2; perhaps TRBD1 as D (6 bases). Trimming took off 5 bases at V and 4 bases at J, with 17 bases between the two ends. Germline CDR1 and CDR2: SGHAT and FQNNGV. The CDR3 has 15 residues. CDR3 coding DNA: TGTGCCAGCAGCCCAGCCAGGGGTTGGTTCTATGGCTACACCTTC. Amino acid sequence: CASSPARGWFYGYTF.

The chain is built from TRBV19 and TRBJ2-6; 8 nucleotides match TRBD1. Germline V gene sequence: CDR1 LNHDA, CDR2 SQIVND (reference sequence). V lost 3 bases to trimming and J lost 4 bases; unmatched junction nucleotides: 5. The CDR3 has 16 residues. The CDR3 coding sequence is TGTGCCAGTAGTATGCAGGGGGCTTTCGGGGCCAACGTCCTGACTTTC. Translated, it gives CASSMQGAFGANVLTF.

This clone was recorded a few times. The V and J genes are TRBV6-1 and TRBJ1-2, with D unclear. Trimming shortened V by 5 bases and J by 4 bases, and 17 bases separated the two germline ends. Germline CDR1 MNHNS, CDR2 SASEGT. The CDR3 has 15 amino acids. This chain's CDR3 is CASSHGRLDFYGYTF. CDR3 DNA sequence: TGTGCCAGCAGTCATGGCAGGTTGGACTTCTATGGCTACACCTTC.

V usage is TRBV28 and J usage is TRBJ2-2, with TRBD2 matching 7 bases. Germline CDR1 is MDHEN and CDR2 is SYDVKM. This CDR3 comprises 14 residues. V shed 7 bases, J shed 0 bases, and the junction held 2 bases outside the gene matches. CDR3 coding DNA: TGTGCCAGCAAGGGACTAACGAACACCGGGGAGCTGTTTTTT. Translation gives CASKGLTNTGELFF.